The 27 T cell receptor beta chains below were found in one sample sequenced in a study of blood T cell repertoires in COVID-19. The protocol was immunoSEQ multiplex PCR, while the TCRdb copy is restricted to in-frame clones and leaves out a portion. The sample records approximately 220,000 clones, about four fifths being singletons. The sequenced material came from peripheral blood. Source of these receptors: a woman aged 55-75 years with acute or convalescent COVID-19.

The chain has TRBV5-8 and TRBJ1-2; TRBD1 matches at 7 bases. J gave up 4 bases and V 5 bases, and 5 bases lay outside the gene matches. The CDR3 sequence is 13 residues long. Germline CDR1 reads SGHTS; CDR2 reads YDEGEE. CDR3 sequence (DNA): TGTGCCAGCAGGCCGGGACAGACCTATGGCTACACCTTC. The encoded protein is CASRPGQTYGYTF.

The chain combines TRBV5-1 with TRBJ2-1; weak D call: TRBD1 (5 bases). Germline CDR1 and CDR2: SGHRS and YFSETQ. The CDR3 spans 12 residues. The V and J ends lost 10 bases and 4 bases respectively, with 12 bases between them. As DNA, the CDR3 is TGCGCCTCCTCAGGGATTTACAATGAGCAGTTCTTC. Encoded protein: CASSGIYNEQFF.

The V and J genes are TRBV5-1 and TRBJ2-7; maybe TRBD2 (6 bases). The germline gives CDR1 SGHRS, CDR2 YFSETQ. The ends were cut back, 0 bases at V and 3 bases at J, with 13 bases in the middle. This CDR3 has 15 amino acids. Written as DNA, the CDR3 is TGCGCCAGCAGCTTGGGGGCTCTCGGGAGCTACGAGCAGTACTTC. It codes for CASSLGALGSYEQYF.

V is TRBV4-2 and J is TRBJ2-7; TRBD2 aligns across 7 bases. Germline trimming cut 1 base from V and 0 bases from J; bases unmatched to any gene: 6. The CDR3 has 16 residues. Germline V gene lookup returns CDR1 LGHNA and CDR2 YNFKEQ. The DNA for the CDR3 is TGTGCCAGCAGCCAAGTTGGGACGGGGGGCTCCTACGAGCAGTACTTC. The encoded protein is CASSQVGTGGSYEQYF.

The CDR3 DNA is TGTGCCAGCAGTTACTCGTCTACAGTCGCCGGGGAGCTGTTTTTT. It translates to CASSYSSTVAGELFF. The chain combines TRBV6-5 with TRBJ2-2, with D hard to call. The V and J ends lost 0 bases and 6 bases respectively, with 11 bases between them. The CDR3 sequence is 15 residues long. Germline values: CDR1 MNHEY, CDR2 SVGAGI.

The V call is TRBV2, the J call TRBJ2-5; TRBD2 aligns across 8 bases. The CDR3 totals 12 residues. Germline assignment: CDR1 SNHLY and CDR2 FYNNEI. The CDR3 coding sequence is TGTGCGACGGGACTAGTCGTAGAGACCCAGTACTTC. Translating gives CATGLVVETQYF.

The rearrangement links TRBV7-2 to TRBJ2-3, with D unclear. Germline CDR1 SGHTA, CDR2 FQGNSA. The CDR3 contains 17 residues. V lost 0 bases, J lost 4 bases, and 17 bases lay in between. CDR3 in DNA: TGTGCCAGCAGCTTAGCGCTTACCCAACTTCCCCCAGATACGCAGTATTTT. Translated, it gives CASSLALTQLPPDTQYF.

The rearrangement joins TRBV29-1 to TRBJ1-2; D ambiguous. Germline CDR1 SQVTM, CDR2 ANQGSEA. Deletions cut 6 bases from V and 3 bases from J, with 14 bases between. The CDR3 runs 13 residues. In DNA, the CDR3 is TGCAGCGTCCGACAAGGCTCCTACTATGGCTACACCTTC. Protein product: CSVRQGSYYGYTF.

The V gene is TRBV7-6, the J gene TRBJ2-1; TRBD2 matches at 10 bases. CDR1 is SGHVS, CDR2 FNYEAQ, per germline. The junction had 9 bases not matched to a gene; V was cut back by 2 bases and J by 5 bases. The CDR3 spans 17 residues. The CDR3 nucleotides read TGTGCCAGCAGCTTACTCCCCGGGACTAGCGCAAACAATGAGCAGTTCTTC. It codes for CASSLLPGTSANNEQFF.

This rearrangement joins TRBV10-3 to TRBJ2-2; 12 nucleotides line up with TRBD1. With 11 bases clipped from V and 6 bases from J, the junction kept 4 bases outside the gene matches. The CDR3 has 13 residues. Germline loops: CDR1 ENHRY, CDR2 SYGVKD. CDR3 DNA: TGTGCCGTGGGACAGGGGGCGGCCGGGGAGCTGTTTTTT. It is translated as CAVGQGAAGELFF.

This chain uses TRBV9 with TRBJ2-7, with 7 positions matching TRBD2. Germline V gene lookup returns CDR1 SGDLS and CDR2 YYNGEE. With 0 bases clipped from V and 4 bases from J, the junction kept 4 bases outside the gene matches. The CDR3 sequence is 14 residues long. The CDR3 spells CASSVGAGDYEQYF. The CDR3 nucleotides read TGTGCCAGCAGCGTAGGCGCGGGGGATTACGAGCAGTACTTC.

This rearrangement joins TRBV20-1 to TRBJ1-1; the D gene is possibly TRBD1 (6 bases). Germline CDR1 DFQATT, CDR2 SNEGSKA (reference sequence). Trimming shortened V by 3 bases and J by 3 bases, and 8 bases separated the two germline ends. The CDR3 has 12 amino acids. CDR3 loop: CSASGGHTEAFF. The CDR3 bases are TGCAGTGCTAGTGGGGGGCACACTGAAGCTTTCTTT.

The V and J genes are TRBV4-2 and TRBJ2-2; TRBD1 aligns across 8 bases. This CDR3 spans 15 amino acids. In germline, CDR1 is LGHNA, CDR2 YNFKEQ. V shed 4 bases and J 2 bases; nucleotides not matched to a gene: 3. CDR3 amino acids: CASSLGQGNTGELFF. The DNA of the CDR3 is TGTGCCAGCAGCCTAGGACAGGGAAACACCGGGGAGCTGTTTTTT.

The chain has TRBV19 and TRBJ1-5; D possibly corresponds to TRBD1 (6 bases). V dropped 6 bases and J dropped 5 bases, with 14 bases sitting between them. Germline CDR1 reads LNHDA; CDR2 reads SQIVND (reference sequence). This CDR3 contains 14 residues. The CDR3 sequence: CASRRGGADQPQHF. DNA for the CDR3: TGTGCCAGTAGGAGGGGGGGAGCGGATCAGCCCCAGCATTTT.

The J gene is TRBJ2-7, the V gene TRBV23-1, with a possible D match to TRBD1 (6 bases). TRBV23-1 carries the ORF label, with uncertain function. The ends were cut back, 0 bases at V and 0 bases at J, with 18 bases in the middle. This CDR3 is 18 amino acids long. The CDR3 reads CASSQSWSRTEISYEQYF. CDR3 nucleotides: TGCGCCAGCAGTCAATCCTGGTCGCGGACAGAGATCTCCTACGAGCAGTACTTC.

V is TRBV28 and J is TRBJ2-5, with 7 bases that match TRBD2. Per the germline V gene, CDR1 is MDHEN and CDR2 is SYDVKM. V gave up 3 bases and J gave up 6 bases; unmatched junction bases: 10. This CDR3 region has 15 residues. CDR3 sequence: CASSFGGTRKKTQYF. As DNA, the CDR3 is TGTGCCAGCAGTTTCGGGGGGACGCGGAAGAAGACCCAGTACTTC.

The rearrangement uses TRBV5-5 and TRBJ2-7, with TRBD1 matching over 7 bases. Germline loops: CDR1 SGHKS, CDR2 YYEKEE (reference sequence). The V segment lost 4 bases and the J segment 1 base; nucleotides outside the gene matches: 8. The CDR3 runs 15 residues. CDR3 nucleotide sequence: TGTGCCAGCAGCCCTAACAGGGGAAATTCCTACGAGCAGTACTTC. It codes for CASSPNRGNSYEQYF.

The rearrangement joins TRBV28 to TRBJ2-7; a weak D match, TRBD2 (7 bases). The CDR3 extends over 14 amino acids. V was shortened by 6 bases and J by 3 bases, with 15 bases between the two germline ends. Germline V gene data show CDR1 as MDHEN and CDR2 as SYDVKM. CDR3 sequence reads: CASRSRGADYEQYF. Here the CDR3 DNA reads TGTGCCAGCAGGTCCCGGGGGGCGGACTACGAGCAGTACTTC.

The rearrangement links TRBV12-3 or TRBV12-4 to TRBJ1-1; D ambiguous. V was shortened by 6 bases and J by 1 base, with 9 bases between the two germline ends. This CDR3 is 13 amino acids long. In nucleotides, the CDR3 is TGTGCCAGCAGACCCGACAAGAACACTGAAGCTTTCTTT. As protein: CASRPDKNTEAFF.

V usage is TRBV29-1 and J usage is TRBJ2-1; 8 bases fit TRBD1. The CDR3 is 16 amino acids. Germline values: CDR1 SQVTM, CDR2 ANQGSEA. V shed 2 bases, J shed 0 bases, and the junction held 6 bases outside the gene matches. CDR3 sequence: CSVEKGQASSYNEQFF. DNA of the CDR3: TGCAGCGTTGAAAAGGGACAGGCGAGCTCCTACAATGAGCAGTTCTTC.

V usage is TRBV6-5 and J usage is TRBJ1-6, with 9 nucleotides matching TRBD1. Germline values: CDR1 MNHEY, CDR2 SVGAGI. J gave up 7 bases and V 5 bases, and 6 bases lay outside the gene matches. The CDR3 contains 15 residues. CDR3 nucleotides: TGTGCCAGCAGTAAACAGGGGGCTGCCAATTCACCCCTCCACTTT. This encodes CASSKQGAANSPLHF.

The CDR3 sequence: CASSPRGGTGKANYGYTF. The DNA of the CDR3 is TGTGCCAGCAGCCCCAGGGGGGGGACAGGGAAAGCTAACTATGGCTACACCTTC. The rearrangement uses TRBV11-2 and TRBJ1-2; 9 nucleotides agree with TRBD1. Trimming cost V 5 bases and J 0 bases; bases outside gene matches: 13. CDR1 SGHAT and CDR2 FQNNGV come from the germline V gene. This CDR3 has 18 amino acids. The full variable domain, with the rest looked up from reference TRBV11-2 and TRBJ1-2, is EAGVAQSPRYKIIEKRQSVAFWCNPISGHATLYWYQQILGQGPKLLIQFQNNGVVDDSQLPKDRFSAERLKGVDSTLKIQPAKLEDSAVYLCASSPRGGTGKANYGYTFGSGTRLTVV.

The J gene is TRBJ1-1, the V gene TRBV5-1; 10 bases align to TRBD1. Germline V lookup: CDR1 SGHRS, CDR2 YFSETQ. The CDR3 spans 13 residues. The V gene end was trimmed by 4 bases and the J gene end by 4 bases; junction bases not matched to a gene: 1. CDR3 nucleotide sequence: TGCGCCAGCAGCGGGACAGGGGTCACTGAAGCTTTCTTT. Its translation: CASSGTGVTEAFF.

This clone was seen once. This CDR3 reads CASSPPAGYGYTF. In DNA, the CDR3 is TGTGCCAGCAGCCCCCCCGCGGGCTATGGCTACACCTTC. The chain carries TRBV9 and TRBJ1-2; D gene unclear. V lost 4 bases, J lost 4 bases, and 11 bases lay in between. CDR1 and CDR2 (germline): SGDLS, YYNGEE. CDR3 length equals 13 residues. Combining the CDR3 with reference TRBV9 and TRBJ1-2 gives the whole variable domain DSGVTQTPKHLITATGQRVTLRCSPRSGDLSVYWYQQSLDQGLQFLIQYYNGEERAKGNILERFSAQQFPDLHSELNLSSLELGDSALYFCASSPPAGYGYTFGSGTRLTVV.

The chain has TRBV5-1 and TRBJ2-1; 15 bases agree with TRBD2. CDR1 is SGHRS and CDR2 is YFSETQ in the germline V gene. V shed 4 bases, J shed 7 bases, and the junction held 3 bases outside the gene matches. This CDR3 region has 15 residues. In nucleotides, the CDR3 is TGCGCCAGCAGCGCGGGGACTAGCGGGGGGAATGAGCAGTTCTTC. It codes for CASSAGTSGGNEQFF.

CDR3 amino acids: CASSRDRGRQSPLHF. DNA of the CDR3: TGTGCCAGCAGTCGGGACAGGGGGCGGCAGTCACCCCTCCACTTT. This sequence joins TRBV6-5 and TRBJ1-6; 12 nucleotides line up with TRBD1. Germline V gene sequence: CDR1 MNHEY, CDR2 SVGAGI. CDR3 length equals 15 residues. The V and J ends lost 5 bases and 10 bases, in that order; junction bases with no gene match: 6.

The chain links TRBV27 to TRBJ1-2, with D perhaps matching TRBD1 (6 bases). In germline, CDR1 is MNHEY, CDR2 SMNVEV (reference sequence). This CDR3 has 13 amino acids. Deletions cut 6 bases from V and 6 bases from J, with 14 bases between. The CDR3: CASRRTGKNGYTF. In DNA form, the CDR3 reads TGTGCCAGCAGACGAACAGGGAAAAATGGCTACACCTTC.